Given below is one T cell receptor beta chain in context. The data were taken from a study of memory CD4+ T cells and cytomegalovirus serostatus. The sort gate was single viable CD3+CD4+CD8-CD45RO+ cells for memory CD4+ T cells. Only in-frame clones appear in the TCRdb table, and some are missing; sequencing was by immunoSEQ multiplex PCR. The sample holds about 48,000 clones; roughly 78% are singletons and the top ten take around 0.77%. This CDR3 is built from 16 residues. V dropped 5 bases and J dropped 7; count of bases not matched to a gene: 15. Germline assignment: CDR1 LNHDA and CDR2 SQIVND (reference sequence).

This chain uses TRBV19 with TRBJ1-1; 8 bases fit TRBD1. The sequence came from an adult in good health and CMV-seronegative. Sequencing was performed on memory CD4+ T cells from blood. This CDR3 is CASSAYDRGYGGEAFF. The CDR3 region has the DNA TGTGCCAGTAGTGCCTACGACAGGGGTTATGGCGGTGAAGCTTTCTTT.